This T cell receptor (beta chain) was identified in a study of blood T cell repertoires in COVID-19. Trimming removed 0 bases at V and 4 bases at J, with 12 bases between. The CDR3 covers 15 residues. Germline CDR1 reads SGDLS; CDR2 reads YYNGEE. Profiling relied on immunoSEQ multiplex PCR, and the TCRdb table lists in-frame clones only, not all of them. The data show about 250,000 clones, with roughly 84% seen just once and about 15% held by the top ten. Material: peripheral blood. This receptor was obtained from a person between 65 and 79 years old with COVID-19, enrolled during active disease. The J gene is TRBJ2-3, the V gene TRBV9; D is perhaps TRBD2 (5 bases). In nucleotides, the CDR3 is TGTGCCAGCAGCGTAGGAGCGGCGGTTGCAGATACGCAGTATTTT. Translating it yields CASSVGAAVADTQYF.